These 14 T cell receptor beta chains share one sample of origin, sequenced in a study of cytomegalovirus exposure and HLA in healthy donors (dated by TCRdb to the late 2010s). Library method: the immunoSEQ multiplex PCR assay. For the multiplex PCR, a mixture combining 60 forward primers for TCR Vbeta segments and 13 reverse primers for TCR Jbeta segments was used. Here the immuneACCESS table is served through TCRdb, limited to in-frame sequences with V and J called. Missing clones are a known gap in these copies; in checked studies unresolved V genes cover under half, and the rest lacks a known reason. In this sample the table shows over 150,000 clones, approximately 77% of which occur a single time. The ten biggest clones cover over 1.1% of the sample. Sequencing used PBMCs. The receptors were gathered from a man younger than 35 in good health and CMV-seronegative.

This clone was counted between two and nine times. The rearrangement joins TRBV27 to TRBJ1-5; TRBD1 aligns across 7 bases. CDR1 and CDR2 from the germline V gene are MNHEY and SMNVEV (reference sequence). V was pared by 5 bases and J by 2 bases, with 9 bases of the junction left unmatched. The CDR3 sequence is 16 residues long. CDR3 protein: CASSARTGFGNQPQHF. CDR3 nucleotide sequence: TGTGCCAGCAGTGCCAGGACAGGTTTCGGCAATCAGCCCCAGCATTTT.

The rearrangement joins TRBV7-9 to TRBJ1-5; TRBD1 aligns across 9 bases. The germline CDR1 and CDR2 sequences are SEHNR and FQNEAQ (reference sequence). The CDR3 has 14 residues. J gave up 7 bases and V 3 bases, and 4 bases lay outside the gene matches. The CDR3 DNA is TGTGCCAGCAGCTTTGGGACAGGGAACCAGCCCCAGCATTTT. It specifies CASSFGTGNQPQHF.

This clone was counted a single time. The chain recombines TRBV18 with TRBJ2-2; 11 nucleotides line up with TRBD1. This CDR3 has 15 residues. Germline V gene sequence: CDR1 KGHSH, CDR2 LQKENI. J lost 3 bases, V lost 4 bases, and 1 base had no gene match. The DNA of the CDR3 is TGTGCCAGCTCACTGGGACAGGGGGACACCGGGGAGCTGTTTTTT. Its protein is CASSLGQGDTGELFF.

This clone has more than one count but fewer than ten. The chain combines TRBV29-1 with TRBJ1-1, with D hard to call. There are 13 residues in the CDR3. From germline, CDR1 is SQVTM and CDR2 ANQGSEA. Trimming removed 6 bases from V and 0 bases from J, with 11 bases in between. The CDR3: CSVARSMNTEAFF. CDR3 nucleotide sequence: TGCAGCGTCGCACGGAGTATGAACACTGAAGCTTTCTTT. Looking up the rest from reference TRBV29-1 and TRBJ1-1 gives the full variable domain: SAVISQKPSRDICQRGTSLTIQCQVDSQVTMMFWYRQQPGQSLTLIATANQGSEATYESGFVIDKFPISRPNLTFSTLTVSNMSPEDSSIYLCSVARSMNTEAFFGQGTRLTVV.

The chain carries TRBV7-8 and TRBJ2-1, with 8 bases fitting TRBD2. The V gene's germline CDR1 is SGHVS and CDR2 FQNEAQ. V lost 4 bases, J lost 2 bases, and 4 bases stayed unmatched. The CDR3 is made up of 15 amino acids. The CDR3, as DNA: TGTGCCAGCAGCTCCAATAGCGGGGCCTACAATGAGCAGTTCTTC. Translating gives CASSSNSGAYNEQFF.

J is TRBJ2-1 and V is TRBV28; 7 nucleotides agree with TRBD2. Trimming removed 4 bases from V and 9 bases from J; junction bases left unmatched: 15. Germline CDR1 reads MDHEN; CDR2 reads SYDVKM. The CDR3 runs to 16 residues. In DNA, the CDR3 is TGTGCCAGCAGTTCCACTCCGGGACTACCCAATGCTGAGCAGTTCTTC. Its protein is CASSSTPGLPNAEQFF. Together with reference TRBV28 and TRBJ2-1, the CDR3 gives the full variable domain: DVKVTQSSRYLVKRTGEKVFLECVQDMDHENMFWYRQDPGLGLRLIYFSYDVKMKEKGDIPEGYSVSREKKERFSLILESASTNQTSMYLCASSSTPGLPNAEQFFGPGTRLTVL.

The chain joins TRBV6-6 to TRBJ1-2, with 9 positions matching TRBD1. V gave up 1 base and J gave up 3 bases; unmatched junction bases: 6. Germline V gene sequence: CDR1 MNHNY, CDR2 SVGAGI (reference sequence). The length of the CDR3 is 16 residues. As DNA, the CDR3 is TGTGCCAGCAGTTACTTACGGGACAGGGCACACTATGGCTACACCTTC. Its translation is CASSYLRDRAHYGYTF.

The chain is built from TRBV29-1 and TRBJ2-5, with a tentative D call TRBD2 (5 bases). Germline assignment: CDR1 SQVTM and CDR2 ANQGSEA. V lost 5 bases and J lost 2, with 9 bases in between. The CDR3 length is 12 residues. This CDR3 is CSVLRDQETQYF. The CDR3 coding sequence is TGCAGCGTTCTTCGGGATCAAGAGACCCAGTACTTC.

The CDR3 here is CASSLGQGAVEKLFF. Written as DNA, the CDR3 is TGCGCCAGCAGCTTGGGACAGGGGGCGGTTGAAAAACTGTTTTTT. The rearrangement uses TRBV5-1 and TRBJ1-4; 10 bases fit TRBD1. The V and J ends lost 0 bases and 7 bases, in that order; junction bases with no gene match: 3. The CDR3 runs 15 residues. CDR1 is SGHRS and CDR2 is YFSETQ in the germline V gene.

This chain joins TRBV7-2 and TRBJ1-1; D is possibly TRBD1 (6 bases). The germline V gene encodes CDR1 SGHTA and CDR2 FQGNSA. V was trimmed by 5 bases and J by 5 bases, leaving 15 bases between them. This CDR3 is 14 amino acids long. The CDR3 reads CASSLRQEATEAFF. The CDR3 nucleotides are TGTGCCAGCAGCCTCCGACAGGAGGCAACTGAAGCTTTCTTT.

This clone was counted between two and nine times. The V call is TRBV18, the J call TRBJ2-5; 8 nucleotides line up with TRBD1. The V and J ends lost 4 bases and 5 bases, in that order; junction bases with no gene match: 21. CDR1 is KGHSH, CDR2 LQKENI, per germline. The CDR3 extends over 19 amino acids. CDR3 coding DNA: TGTGCCAGCTCACAGAGTACGCCTCGGAGTTCAGGGGGCATGGAGACCCAGTACTTC. Encoded protein: CASSQSTPRSSGGMETQYF.

This clone was detected only a few times. The rearrangement links TRBV2 to TRBJ1-5, with 8 bases fitting TRBD1. The CDR3 sequence is 14 residues long. Per the germline V gene, CDR1 is SNHLY and CDR2 is FYNNEI. The J segment lost 5 bases and the V segment lost 7 bases, leaving 7 bases of the junction unmatched. The CDR3 nucleotides read TGTGCCAGCACGGGACAGGTGGGAGATCAGCCCCAGCATTTT. This sequence encodes CASTGQVGDQPQHF.

In this sample, this clone turned up a few times. The chain recombines TRBV6-6 with TRBJ2-3; 8 bases line up with TRBD1. The CDR3 extends over 15 amino acids. The V and J ends lost 7 bases and 0 bases, in that order; junction bases with no gene match: 6. The germline V gene has CDR1 MNHNY and CDR2 SVGAGI (reference sequence). Here the CDR3 DNA reads TGTGCCAGCATCTTCGGACAGGGAAGCACAGATACGCAGTATTTT. The encoded protein is CASIFGQGSTDTQYF.

This chain joins TRBV5-6 and TRBJ1-5; D remains unclear. CDR1 is SGHDT, CDR2 YYEEEE, per germline. This CDR3 region has 13 residues. V lost 4 bases, J lost 11 bases, and 16 bases lay in between. Written as DNA, the CDR3 is TGTGCCAGCAGCCTTCGGGGAAGGGAAGCCCAGCATTTT. It specifies CASSLRGREAQHF. Filled out from reference TRBV5-6 and TRBJ1-5, the complete variable domain reads DAGVTQSPTHLIKTRGQQVTLRCSPKSGHDTVSWYQQALGQGPQFIFQYYEEEERQRGNFPDRFSGHQFPNYSSELNVNALLLGDSALYLCASSLRGREAQHFGDGTRLSIL.